This TCR beta chain derives from a study of Graves' ophthalmopathy and Graves' hyperthyroidism. General study points: Detected in blood as well were most expanded thyroid clonotypes with frequency above 0.001.

Researchers took RNA transcripts and amplified TCR beta CDR3 regions from them. After a first-round RT-PCR with HTBI primers, a second-round multiplex PCR was run. A single record per CDR3 protein comes from TCRdb applying MiXCR to the multiplex PCR reads. The data hold around 1.1 million distinct CDR3 sequences, with about two fifths observed a single time. This clonotype was picked up many times. Its antigen is undetermined. The CDR3 is made up of 17 amino acids. J gave up 0 bases and V 1 base, and 8 bases lay outside the gene matches. Germline CDR1 DFQATT, CDR2 SNEGSKA (reference sequence). Aged 18 to 65, hyperthyroidism patients had been newly diagnosed, with under 2 months' duration. No donor had other autoimmune disease, uncontrolled infection, pregnancy or lactation. Patients were diagnosed from clinical symptoms, serum thyroxine, TRAb, thyroid ultrasound and orbital computed tomography.

The sample taken for sequencing was peripheral blood or thyroid tissue (not recorded which). This sequence joins TRBV20-1 and TRBJ2-7; 11 positions match TRBD2. The sequence came from an adult man with Graves' hyperthyroidism. DNA of the CDR3: TGCAGTGCTAGAGGGGGGACTAGCGGCACTAGCTCCTACGAGCAGTACTTC. Amino acid sequence: CSARGGTSGTSSYEQYF.